This T cell receptor (beta chain) was captured by sequencing in a study of radiotherapy plus CTLA-4 blockade in lung cancer. Study results and caveats: Increased serum interferon-beta after radiation also reportedly predicted response strongly. Researchers report tumor-derived TCR clones expanding in blood after radiotherapy plus ipilimumab.

Each patient with chemo-refractory metastatic non-small-cell lung cancer was treated with focal radiation plus CTLA-4 blockade using ipilimumab. Remarks on this clone: What it recognizes is unknown.

Method: immunoSEQ multiplex PCR; TCRdb's copy keeps in-frame clones and lacks some. The sample yields roughly 100,000 clones, more than 75% seen once. V was cut by 3 bases and J by 8 bases, with 5 bases left in between. The CDR3 has 11 residues. Germline values: CDR1 SNHLY, CDR2 FYNNEI. V gene TRBV2 combines with J gene TRBJ2-1; no definite D call. This sequence originates from a human donor with non-small cell lung cancer who had a partial response to radiotherapy plus ipilimumab. This material consisted of peripheral blood, taken from a patient treated with radiotherapy plus ipilimumab. CDR3 amino acids: CASSDRYEQFF. The DNA for the CDR3 is TGTGCCAGCAGTGATCGGTATGAGCAGTTCTTC.